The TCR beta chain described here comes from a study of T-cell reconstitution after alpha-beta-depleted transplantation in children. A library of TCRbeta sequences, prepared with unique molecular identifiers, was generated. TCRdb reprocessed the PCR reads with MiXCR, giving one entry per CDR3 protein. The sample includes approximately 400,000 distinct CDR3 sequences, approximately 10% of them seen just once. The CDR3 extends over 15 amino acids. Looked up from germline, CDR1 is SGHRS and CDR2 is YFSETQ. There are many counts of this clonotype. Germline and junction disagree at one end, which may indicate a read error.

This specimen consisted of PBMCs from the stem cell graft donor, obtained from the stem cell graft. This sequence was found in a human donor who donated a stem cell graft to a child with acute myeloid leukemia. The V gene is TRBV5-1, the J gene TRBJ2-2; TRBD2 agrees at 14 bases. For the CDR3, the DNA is TGCGCCAGCAGCCTGTCCGGGACTAGCGGGAGTATCGGGAATTTT. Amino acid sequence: CASSLSGTSGSIGNF.